Sequencing of this T cell receptor beta chain was carried out in a study of T cells after yellow fever vaccination. Study overall: The fractions with low cell numbers were processed using SMART-Seq v4 Ultra Low Input. Whole-study results and caveats: Primary-vaccination clones mostly resurfaced post-booster (approximately 96% CD4, roughly 90% CD8).

In its sample, this clonotype was seen many times. As yet, its antigen is unknown. The CDR3 extends over 13 amino acids. V trimming: 9 bases; J trimming: 3 bases; junction bases outside the gene matches: 6. Germline values: CDR1 SGHRS, CDR2 YFSETQ. A process of 5'RACE template switching, which added a universal primer site and UMIs, was used to make TCR cDNA. Using its own MiXCR run on the 5' RACE reads, TCRdb lists one record per CDR3 protein. The data show about 400,000 distinct CDR3 sequences, with approximately 6% seen just once and around 16% held by the top ten. V and J are TRBV5-1 and TRBJ2-3; 8 bases line up with TRBD2. This specimen was PBMCs, taken 5 days after the yellow fever booster vaccination. The TCR comes from a young man who received the YFV17D yellow fever vaccine. The CDR3 loop reads CATSGGTTDTQYF. In DNA form, the CDR3 reads TGCGCCACTTCGGGGGGGACTACAGATACGCAGTATTTT.